This T cell receptor (beta chain) was identified during a study of identical twins. Whole-study results and caveats: In monozygotic twins, models underestimated the sharing of out-of-frame TCR alpha. The more abundant beta clonotypes in cord blood had fewer insertions, and memory repertoires did not show this.

The germline CDR1 and CDR2 sequences are KGHDR and SFDVKD. Trimming took 7 bases from V and 3 from J, leaving 15 bases between them. The CDR3 extends over 15 amino acids. In this sample, this clonotype turned up a few times. No antigen is known for it. TCRdb ran MiXCR on the 5' RACE reads and lists one entry per CDR3 protein. The sample has roughly 1,500,000 distinct CDR3 sequences; more than 30% are singletons. The sequence was collected from a newborn girl in good health. Sequencing used cord blood. V is TRBV24-1 and J is TRBJ1-5, with a tentative D call TRBD1 (5 bases). The CDR3 DNA follows: TGTGCCACCAGCGCGGGACCGCTTCTCAATCAGCCCCAGCATTTT. It is translated as CATSAGPLLNQPQHF.